Below, 23 T cell receptor beta chains from the same sample are listed, as sequenced in a study. TCRdb called the 5' RACE reads again in MiXCR, with one record for every CDR3 protein. The data hold 34,000 or so distinct CDR3 sequences, with about a quarter observed a single time. Treg sorting used a CD4+CD25+CD127-/low gate. The source material was tumor-infiltrating Tregs sorted from the breast tumor. The receptors come from a female donor with breast cancer.

There are many counts of this clonotype. V is TRBV9 and J is TRBJ2-1, with 8 bases lining up with TRBD2. The length of the CDR3 is 14 residues. The V gene end was trimmed by 2 bases and the J gene end by 6 bases; junction bases not matched to a gene: 4. Germline values: CDR1 SGDLS, CDR2 YYNGEE. This CDR3 is CASSVSGRGNEQFF. The CDR3 coding sequence is TGTGCCAGCAGCGTGAGCGGGAGAGGCAATGAGCAGTTCTTC.

In this sample, this clonotype turned up many times. The rearrangement uses TRBV7-3 and TRBJ2-3, with TRBD1 identical over 8 bases. Germline V CDR1 and CDR2: SGHTA, FQGTGA. Trimming removed 5 bases from V and 2 bases from J; junction bases left unmatched: 6. The CDR3 length is 15 residues. The CDR3 here is CASSANRGATDTQYF. The CDR3 DNA is TGTGCCAGCAGCGCCAACAGGGGGGCCACAGATACGCAGTATTTT. The complete variable domain, with remaining parts taken from reference TRBV7-3 and TRBJ2-3, reads GAGVSQTPSNKVTEKGKYVELRCDPISGHTALYWYRQSLGQGPEFLIYFQGTGAADDSGLPNDRFFAVRPEGSVSTLKIQRTERGDSAVYLCASSANRGATDTQYFGPGTRLTVL.

This clonotype appeared many times. V and J are TRBV6-5 and TRBJ1-1; D unclear. Trimming left V 6 bases short and J 0 bases short, with 8 bases between. CDR1 is MNHEY, CDR2 SVGAGI, per germline. CDR3 length: 13 residues. The DNA for the CDR3 is TGTGCCAGCAGGGCTGGATTGAACACTGAAGCTTTCTTT. Its translation is CASRAGLNTEAFF.

In its sample, this clonotype is medium-sized. This chain joins TRBV7-9 and TRBJ2-5; 10 bases agree with TRBD2. V was clipped by 1 base and J by 4 bases; unmatched bases: 6. CDR1 and CDR2 from the germline V gene are SEHNR and FQNEAQ (reference sequence). The CDR3 is 16 residues long. The CDR3 reads CASSLGVAGGGETQYF. DNA for the CDR3: TGTGCCAGCAGCTTAGGCGTAGCGGGAGGTGGAGAGACCCAGTACTTC. The full variable domain, its missing parts supplied by reference TRBV7-9 and TRBJ2-5, is DTGVSQNPRHKITKRGQNVTFRCDPISEHNRLYWYRQTLGQGPEFLTYFQNEAQLEKSRLLSDRFSAERPKGSFSTLEIQRTEQGDSAMYLCASSLGVAGGGETQYFGPGTRLLVL.

This clonotype was seen ten or more times. The chain joins TRBV6-5 to TRBJ2-5, with a weak D call TRBD1 (6 bases). Germline CDR1 reads MNHEY; CDR2 reads SVGAGI. The CDR3 runs to 14 residues. V dropped 6 bases and J dropped 5 bases, with 16 bases sitting between them. This CDR3 is CASRRQDAWETQYF. The CDR3 bases are TGTGCCAGCAGAAGACAGGATGCGTGGGAGACCCAGTACTTC.

Note on this clonotype: An end of the junction differs from the germline gene, which may be a read error. The chain couples TRBV6-5 to TRBJ2-7; TRBD1 might be the D (5 bases). The length of the CDR3 is 13 residues. Germline V CDR1 and CDR2: MNHEY, SVGAGI. CDR3 region: CVSSPRRGYEQYF. Here the CDR3 DNA reads TGTGTCAGCAGTCCCCGTAGGGGCTACGAGCAGTACTTC.

The CDR3 sequence: CASWDSYGYTF. The CDR3 DNA reads TGTGCCAGCTGGGATAGTTATGGCTACACCTTC. The V gene is TRBV6-1, the J gene TRBJ1-2; D not certain. Germline lookup yields CDR1 MNHNS and CDR2 SASEGT. This CDR3 has 11 residues. Trimming took off 8 bases at V and 5 bases at J, with 9 bases between the two ends.

This clonotype was recorded many times. The V gene is TRBV21-1, the J gene TRBJ2-1; no DNA check was done on the table's D call, TRBD1. TRBV21-1 is classified as a pseudogene. The CDR3 covers 15 residues. The CDR3 region is CASSKGAGRGNEQFF. The DNA of the CDR3 is TGTGCCAGCAGCAAAGGGGCGGGACGGGGCAATGAGCAGTTCTTC.

Comments on this clonotype: This may stem from a read error, because a much larger clone lies one nucleotide away. The chain recombines TRBV7-6 with TRBJ2-3; D possibly corresponds to TRBD2 (6 bases). The CDR3 covers 17 residues. The germline V gene encodes CDR1 SGHVS and CDR2 FNYEAQ. V lost 5 bases, J lost 0 bases, and 18 bases lay in between. CDR3 loop: CASSPLRARGSTDTQYF. The CDR3 region has the DNA TGTGCCAGCAGCCCCCTCCGCGCGCGGGGTAGCACAGATACGCAGTATTTT.

This clonotype was seen only a few times. The CDR3 nucleotides are TGCGCCAGCAGCCAACTAGCGGGGGGGAGGGAGACCCAGTACTTC. Its translation is CASSQLAGGRETQYF. This sequence joins TRBV4-1 and TRBJ2-5; TRBD2 aligns across 12 bases. The trim removed 2 bases at V and 5 bases at J, leaving 3 bases unmatched. CDR3 size: 15 residues. The germline V gene encodes CDR1 MGHRA and CDR2 YSYEKL.

This clonotype was seen repeatedly, ten times or more. The chain links TRBV4-1 to TRBJ2-2; D might be TRBD2 (6 bases). From germline, CDR1 is MGHRA and CDR2 YSYEKL. The ends were cut back, 1 base at V and 2 bases at J, with 11 bases in the middle. The CDR3 loop spans 16 amino acids. In nucleotides, the CDR3 is TGCGCCAGCAGCCAAGCCCCGGGACTCAACACCGGGGAGCTGTTTTTT. Translated, it gives CASSQAPGLNTGELFF.

Notes on this clonotype: A read error may be the cause here, since a much bigger clone is one base away. The chain uses TRBV9 and TRBJ2-3, with 7 bases lining up with TRBD2. With V trimmed by 0 bases and J by 4 bases, 5 bases remained unmatched. This CDR3 spans 15 amino acids. Germline V gene lookup returns CDR1 SGDLS and CDR2 YYNGEE. The CDR3 reads CASSVGTSGADTQYF. The CDR3 region has the DNA TGTGCCAGCAGCGTAGGGACTAGTGGCGCAGATACGCAGTATTTT.

As concerns this clonotype: This may come from a read error, since a much larger clone is one base off. The J gene is TRBJ2-7, the V gene TRBV3-1; D is possibly TRBD1 (5 bases). The CDR3 has 13 amino acids. Per germline, CDR1 LGHDT and CDR2 YNNKEL (reference sequence). CDR3 sequence reads: CASSQEGHYEQCF. The CDR3 region has the DNA TGTGCCAGCAGCCAAGAAGGACACTACGAGCAGTGCTTC.

This clonotype was counted ten times or more. The V and J genes are TRBV18 and TRBJ2-7; TRBD2 matches 7 bases. V lost 5 bases to trimming and J lost 7 bases; unmatched junction nucleotides: 8. Germline V gene lookup returns CDR1 KGHSH and CDR2 LQKENI. This CDR3 has 13 residues. CDR3: CASSGTMGSEQYF. Here the CDR3 DNA reads TGTGCCAGCTCAGGGACTATGGGGAGTGAGCAGTACTTC.

This clonotype was observed at least ten times. The chain is built from TRBV6-6 and TRBJ2-1, with TRBD2 as a possible D gene (5 bases). Germline V CDR1 and CDR2: MNHNY, SVGAGI (reference sequence). This CDR3 has 13 residues. Trimming pared 5 bases from V and 4 bases from J, leaving 9 bases between. The DNA for the CDR3 is TGTGCCAGCAGTCCCGAGGGATACAATGAGCAGTTCTTC. Translation: CASSPEGYNEQFF.

This clonotype was observed a handful of times. This chain connects TRBV2 to TRBJ2-1; 13 nucleotides match TRBD2. The V and J ends lost 8 bases and 4 bases, in that order; junction bases with no gene match: 5. This CDR3 spans 15 amino acids. Germline values: CDR1 SNHLY, CDR2 FYNNEI. CDR3 region: CASRPGLAGYNEQFF. For the CDR3, the DNA is TGTGCCAGCCGGCCGGGACTAGCGGGGTACAATGAGCAGTTCTTC.

The V and J genes are TRBV25-1 and TRBJ1-1; D might be TRBD1 (5 bases). Germline assignment: CDR1 MGHDK and CDR2 SYGVNS. The V and J ends lost 4 bases and 3 bases respectively, with 9 bases between them. CDR3 length: 13 amino acids. The CDR3 is CASSAGDHTEAFF. CDR3 DNA: TGTGCCAGCAGTGCCGGGGACCACACTGAAGCTTTCTTT. The variable domain in full, completed from reference TRBV25-1 and TRBJ1-1, reads EADIYQTPRYLVIGTGKKITLECSQTMGHDKMYWYQQDPGMELHLIHYSYGVNSTEKGDLSSESTVSRIRTEHFPLTLESARPSHTSQYLCASSAGDHTEAFFGQGTRLTVV.

V usage is TRBV4-1 and J usage is TRBJ2-1; 15 bases are a match to TRBD2. V shed 0 bases, J shed 9 bases, and the junction held 3 bases outside the gene matches. This CDR3 comprises 16 residues. CDR1 is MGHRA, CDR2 YSYEKL, per germline. The CDR3 sequence: CASSQDSGLAGGEQFF. CDR3 bases: TGCGCCAGCAGCCAAGATTCGGGACTAGCGGGAGGTGAGCAGTTCTTC.

The rearrangement links TRBV5-5 to TRBJ2-7, with TRBD1 matching over 7 bases. V was pared by 3 bases and J by 6 bases, with 9 bases of the junction left unmatched. Germline-derived CDR1 and CDR2 are SGHKS and YYEKEE (reference sequence). The CDR3 is 14 residues long. The CDR3 protein is CASSSIDRESEQYF. The DNA of the CDR3 is TGTGCCAGCAGCTCCATTGACAGGGAAAGCGAGCAGTACTTC.

The chain uses TRBV6-1 and TRBJ1-5; TRBD1 matches 7 bases. There are 16 residues in the CDR3. Germline trimming cut 8 bases from V and 0 bases from J; bases unmatched to any gene: 10. CDR1 and CDR2 (germline): MNHNS, SASEGT. The CDR3 region is CASVPGTANSNQPQHF. CDR3 coding DNA: TGTGCCAGCGTACCCGGGACAGCGAATAGCAATCAGCCCCAGCATTTT.

CDR3 sequence reads: CASSNPQGSPYTF. The CDR3 DNA reads as TGTGCCAGCAGCAACCCACAGGGGTCCCCCTACACCTTC. This chain connects TRBV6-5 to TRBJ1-2; TRBD1 agrees at 7 bases. The junction had 11 bases not matched to a gene; V was cut back by 6 bases and J by 10 bases. The CDR3 spans 13 residues. The V gene's germline CDR1 is MNHEY and CDR2 SVGAGI.

There are many counts of this clonotype. The rearrangement uses TRBV27 and TRBJ2-1; D might be TRBD2 (6 bases). This CDR3 contains 15 residues. The V end was cut by 3 bases, the J end by 3 bases, with 12 bases between. Germline V gene data show CDR1 as MNHEY and CDR2 as SMNVEV (reference sequence). In nucleotides, the CDR3 is TGTGCCAGCAGTTTTCGGGCGGGGAACTACAATGAGCAGTTCTTC. The encoded protein is CASSFRAGNYNEQFF.

At least ten counts were recorded for this clonotype. The V and J genes are TRBV12-3 or TRBV12-4 and TRBJ2-1; D not certain. V was cut by 6 bases and J by 10 bases, with 10 bases left in between. The CDR3 covers 11 residues. CDR3 loop: CASRRGQEQFF. The DNA of the CDR3 is TGTGCCAGCAGACGTGGGCAAGAGCAGTTCTTC.